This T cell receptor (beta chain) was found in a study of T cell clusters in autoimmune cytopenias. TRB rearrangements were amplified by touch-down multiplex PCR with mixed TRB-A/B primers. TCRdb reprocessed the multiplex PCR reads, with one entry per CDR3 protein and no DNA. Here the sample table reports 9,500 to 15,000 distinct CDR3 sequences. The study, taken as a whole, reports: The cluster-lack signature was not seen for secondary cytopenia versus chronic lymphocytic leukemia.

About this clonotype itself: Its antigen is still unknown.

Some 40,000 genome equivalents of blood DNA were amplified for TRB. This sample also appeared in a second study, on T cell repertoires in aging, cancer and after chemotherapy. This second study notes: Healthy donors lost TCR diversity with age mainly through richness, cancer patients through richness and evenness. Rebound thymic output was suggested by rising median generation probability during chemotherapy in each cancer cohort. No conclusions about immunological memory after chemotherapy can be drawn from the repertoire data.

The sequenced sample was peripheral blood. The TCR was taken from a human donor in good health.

The CDR3 is CASSSDPEGNTEAFF. The gene calls are TRBV28 and TRBJ1-1; TCRdb proposes TRBD1, but this gene call is untestable without DNA. This CDR3 has 15 amino acids. Germline-derived CDR1 and CDR2 are MDHEN and SYDVKM.